This entry lists 4 T cell receptor beta chains sequenced from one sample in a study of shared clonotypes between healthy human individuals. The table came from immunoSEQ multiplex PCR; TCRdb's copy has only in-frame clones and leaves some out. This table holds around 2.5 million clones, more than 85% found once. The sample taken for sequencing was naive CD4+ T cells from PBMCs. Subset defined: CD45RA+ positively selected. These receptors were obtained from a man younger than 30 in good health. Some clones in this sample may be carry-over from other donors' samples.

The J gene is TRBJ2-3, the V gene TRBV10-3; 11 nucleotides align to TRBD1. The CDR3 runs 19 residues. V lost 10 bases and J lost 3; bases outside the gene matches: 21. CDR1 is ENHRY, CDR2 SYGVKD, per germline. The DNA for the CDR3 is TGTGCCACCACCCTCGTAAGGACAGGGGGCGTCGGGGGAACAGATACGCAGTATTTT. Its translation: CATTLVRTGGVGGTDTQYF.

The chain has TRBV5-1 and TRBJ1-1; weak D call: TRBD1 (5 bases). The CDR3 loop spans 14 amino acids. Germline V CDR1 and CDR2: SGHRS, YFSETQ. V was shortened by 0 bases and J by 4 bases, with 10 bases between the two germline ends. Here the CDR3 reads CASSLARGVTEAFF. The CDR3 region has the DNA TGCGCCAGCAGCTTGGCTCGGGGGGTCACTGAAGCTTTCTTT.

CDR3 region: CASSGGTRTGEKLFF. The DNA for the CDR3 is TGTGCCAGCAGCGGGGGGACCCGAACGGGTGAAAAACTGTTTTTT. This chain links TRBV7-9 with TRBJ1-4; perhaps TRBD1 as D (5 bases). The ends were cut back, 5 bases at V and 7 bases at J, with 17 bases in the middle. Germline CDR1 is SEHNR and CDR2 is FQNEAQ (reference sequence). CDR3 size: 15 residues.

The count of this clone is one. The chain couples TRBV29-1 to TRBJ2-1, with 7 bases that match TRBD2. V lost 6 bases and J lost 8; bases outside the gene matches: 7. This CDR3 region has 12 residues. Germline V gene sequence: CDR1 SQVTM, CDR2 ANQGSEA. In DNA form, the CDR3 reads TGCAGCGTCCAGACTAGCCTCGATGAGCAGTTCTTC. This encodes CSVQTSLDEQFF.